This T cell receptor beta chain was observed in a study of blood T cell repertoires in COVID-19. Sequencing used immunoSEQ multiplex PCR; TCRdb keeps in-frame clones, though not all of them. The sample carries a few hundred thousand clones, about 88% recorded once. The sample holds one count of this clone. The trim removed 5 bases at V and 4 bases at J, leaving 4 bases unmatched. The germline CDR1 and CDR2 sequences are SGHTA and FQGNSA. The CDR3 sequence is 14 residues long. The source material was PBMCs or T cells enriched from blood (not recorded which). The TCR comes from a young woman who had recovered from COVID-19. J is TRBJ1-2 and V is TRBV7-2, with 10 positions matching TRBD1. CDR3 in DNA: TGTGCCAGCAGCCCGAGACAGGGGGCCTATGGCTACACCTTC. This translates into CASSPRQGAYGYTF.